The clone carrying this T cell receptor (beta chain) has more than one count but fewer than ten. As yet, its antigen is unknown. The sample comes from a study of beta chain features in type 1 diabetes. Broader study findings: In every one of the four CD4+ subsets, TCRB CDR3s were moderately but significantly shorter in Type 1 diabetes patients. Small HLA sub-analyses could not settle whether HLA shapes TCRB rearrangement.

TCRB transcripts that were expressed got sequenced, as all of the isolated RNA had been reverse transcribed. The read count averaged approximately 4 million across naive, central memory and regulatory T cell samples. TCRdb's copy holds only in-frame clones and misses some; the assay was immunoSEQ multiplex PCR. The sample holds roughly 240,000 clones, less than 30% seen once. Germline V gene data show CDR1 as SEHNR and CDR2 as FQNEAQ (reference sequence). V lost 5 bases and J lost 5, with 19 bases in between. The CDR3 loop spans 15 amino acids. The V and J genes are TRBV7-9 and TRBJ2-7; D remains ambiguous. The TCR originated in a woman aged 25 to 39 with type 1 diabetes. Sequenced input: naive CD4+ T cells from blood. For the CDR3, the DNA is TGTGCCAGCAGCGGCTCGAGACTGAGTATCGACGAGCAGTACTTC. Amino acids: CASSGSRLSIDEQYF. Full variable domain (outside the CDR3, taken from reference TRBV7-9 and TRBJ2-7): DTGVSQNPRHKITKRGQNVTFRCDPISEHNRLYWYRQTLGQGPEFLTYFQNEAQLEKSRLLSDRFSAERPKGSFSTLEIQRTEQGDSAMYLCASSGSRLSIDEQYFGPGTRLTVT.